What follows are 5 T cell receptor beta chains derived from one specimen sequenced in a study of T cell responses to AZD1222 COVID-19 vaccine. TCRdb's copy holds only in-frame clones and misses some; the assay was immunoSEQ multiplex PCR. In the table there are 150,000 to 200,000 clones, around 88% of which are singletons. Sequenced material: peripheral blood, taken 28 days after the second AZD1222 dose. All receptors derive from an adult who received the AZD1222 COVID-19 vaccine.

DNA of the CDR3: TGTGCCACCAGCAGAGATTCGATGGGGGGCTTCACAGATACGCAGTATTTT. Amino acid sequence: CATSRDSMGGFTDTQYF. The V gene is TRBV15, the J gene TRBJ2-3; D tentatively reads TRBD1 or TRBD2 (6 bases each). The CDR3 runs to 17 residues. The V gene lost 0 bases and the J gene lost 2 bases, with 15 bases spanning the gap. Germline CDR1 reads LNHNV; CDR2 reads YYDKDF (reference sequence).

This clone was seen a few times. CDR3 sequence: CASSLTSGERTDTQYF. CDR3 coding DNA: TGTGCCAGCAGCCTTACTAGCGGGGAACGCACAGATACGCAGTATTTT. This chain joins TRBV6-4 and TRBJ2-3; 10 bases line up with TRBD2. Per the germline V gene, CDR1 is MRHNA and CDR2 is SNTAGT. V lost 6 bases, J lost 1 base, and 7 bases stayed unmatched. CDR3 length equals 16 residues.

The V and J genes are TRBV7-8 and TRBJ1-2; tentative D call: TRBD1 (6 bases). Germline CDR1 SGHVS, CDR2 FQNEAQ. V shed 6 bases and J shed 0 bases, with 11 bases lying between them. The CDR3 extends over 14 amino acids. CDR3 loop: CASSAGVSNYGYTF. CDR3 bases: TGTGCCAGCAGTGCAGGGGTTTCTAACTATGGCTACACCTTC.

The rearrangement links TRBV12-3 or TRBV12-4 to TRBJ1-4, with no clear D. There are 11 residues in the CDR3. Trimming took off 7 bases at V and 5 bases at J, with 5 bases between the two ends. Here the CDR3 DNA reads TGTGCCAGCACCGAGAATGAAAAACTGTTTTTT. This translates into CASTENEKLFF.

The V call is TRBV6-2 or TRBV6-3, the J call TRBJ2-3, with 11 bases aligning to TRBD1. Per the germline V gene, CDR1 is MNHEY and CDR2 is SVGEGT. The V segment lost 6 bases and the J segment 6 bases; nucleotides outside the gene matches: 5. The CDR3 runs to 14 residues. The chain's CDR3 is CASSHGQGADTQYF. CDR3 DNA sequence: TGTGCCAGCAGCCACGGACAGGGGGCGGATACGCAGTATTTT.